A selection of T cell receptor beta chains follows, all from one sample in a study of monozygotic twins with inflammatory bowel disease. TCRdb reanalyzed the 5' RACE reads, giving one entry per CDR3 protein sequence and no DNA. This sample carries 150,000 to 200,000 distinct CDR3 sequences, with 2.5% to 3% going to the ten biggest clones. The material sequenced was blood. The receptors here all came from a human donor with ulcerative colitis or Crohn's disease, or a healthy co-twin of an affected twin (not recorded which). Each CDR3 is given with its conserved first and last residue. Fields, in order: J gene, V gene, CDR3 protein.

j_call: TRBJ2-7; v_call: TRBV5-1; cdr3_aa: CASRPGGVEEQYF
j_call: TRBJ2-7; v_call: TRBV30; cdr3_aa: CAWRWKGAGEQYF
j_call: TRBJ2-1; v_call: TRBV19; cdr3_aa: CASRDRDRHNEQFF
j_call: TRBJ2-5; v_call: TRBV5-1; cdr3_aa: CASRFSPQETQYF
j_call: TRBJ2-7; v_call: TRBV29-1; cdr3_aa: CSVETPGQDYYEQYF
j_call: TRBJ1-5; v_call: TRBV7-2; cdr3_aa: CASSFDRGTDQPQHF
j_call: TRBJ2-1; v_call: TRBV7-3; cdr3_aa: CASSRTGTGTNEQFF
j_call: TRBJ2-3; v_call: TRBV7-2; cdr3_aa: CASSSLLAGGTDTQYF
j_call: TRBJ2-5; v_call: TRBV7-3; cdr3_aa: CASSPDTEFKTQYF
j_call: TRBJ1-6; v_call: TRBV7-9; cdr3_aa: CASSLGGQSSPLHF
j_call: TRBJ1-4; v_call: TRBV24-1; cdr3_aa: CATSDPGNEKLFF
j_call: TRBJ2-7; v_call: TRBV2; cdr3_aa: CASSGTSPRGYEQYF
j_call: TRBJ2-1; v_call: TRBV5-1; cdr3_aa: CASSRLGANDNEQFF
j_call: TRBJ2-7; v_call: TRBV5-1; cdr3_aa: CASSFGGEEQYF
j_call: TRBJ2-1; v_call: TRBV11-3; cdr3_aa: CASSTRQGPYNEQFF
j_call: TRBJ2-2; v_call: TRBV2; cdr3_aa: CASKGEVNTGELFF
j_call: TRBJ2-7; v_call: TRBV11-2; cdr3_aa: CASSFLAGGYEQYF
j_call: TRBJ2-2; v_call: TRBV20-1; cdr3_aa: CSARVLAANTGELFF
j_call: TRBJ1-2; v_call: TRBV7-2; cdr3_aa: CASSLDRVLGYTF
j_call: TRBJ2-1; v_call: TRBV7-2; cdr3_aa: CASSRRVSYNEQFF
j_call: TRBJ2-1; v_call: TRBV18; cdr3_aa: CASSRRSSYNEQFF
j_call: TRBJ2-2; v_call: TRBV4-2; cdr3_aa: CASSQGSANTGELFF
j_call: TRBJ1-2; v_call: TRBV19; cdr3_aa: CASSIDGTNYGYTF
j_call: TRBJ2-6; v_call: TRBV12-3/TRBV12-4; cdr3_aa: CASSSRMAPGANVLTF
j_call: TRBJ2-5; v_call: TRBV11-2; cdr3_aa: CASSLAPTSGWGETQYF
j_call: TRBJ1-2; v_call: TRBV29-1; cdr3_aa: CSVEDTARDGYTF
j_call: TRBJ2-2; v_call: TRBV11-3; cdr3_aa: CASSLVGLAGRNTGELFF
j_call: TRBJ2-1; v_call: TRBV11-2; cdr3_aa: CASSFLEGNEQFF
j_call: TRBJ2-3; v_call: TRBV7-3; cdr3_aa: CASRFRGSLADTQYF
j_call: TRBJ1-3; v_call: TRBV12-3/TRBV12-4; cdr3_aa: CASSFNIGSGNTIYF
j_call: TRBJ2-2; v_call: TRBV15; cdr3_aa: CATGRRGRPQTGELFF
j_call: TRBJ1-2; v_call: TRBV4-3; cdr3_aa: CASSQEQNSNYGYTF
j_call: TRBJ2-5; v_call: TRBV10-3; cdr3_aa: CAIRDTYGNQETQYF
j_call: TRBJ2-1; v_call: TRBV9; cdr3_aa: CASSGEGSSYNEQFF
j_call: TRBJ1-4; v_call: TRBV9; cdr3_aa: CASSGTELEKLFF
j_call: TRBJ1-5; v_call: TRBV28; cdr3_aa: CASSHLRQGGEQPQHF
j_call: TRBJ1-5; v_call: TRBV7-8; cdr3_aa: CASSPWTVYSNQPQHF
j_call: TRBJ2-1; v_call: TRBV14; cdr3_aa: CASSRGIAGAYNEQFF
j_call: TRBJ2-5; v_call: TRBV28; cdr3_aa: CASSPSGRAQETQYF
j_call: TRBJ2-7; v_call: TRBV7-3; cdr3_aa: CASSLIGPIRARYEQYF
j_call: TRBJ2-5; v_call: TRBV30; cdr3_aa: CAWGLGPQETQYF
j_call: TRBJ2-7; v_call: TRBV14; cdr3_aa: CASSPYRTVTYEQYF
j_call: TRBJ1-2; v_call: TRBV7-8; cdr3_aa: CASSIGTGGTYGYTF
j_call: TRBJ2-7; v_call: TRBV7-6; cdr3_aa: CASSSPGLGAGGYEQYF
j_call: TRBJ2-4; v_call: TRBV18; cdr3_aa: CASSPSGNIQYF
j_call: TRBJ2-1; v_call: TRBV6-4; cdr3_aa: CASSDRGGRIRNEQFF
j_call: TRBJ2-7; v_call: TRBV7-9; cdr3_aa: CASSPKGGNSFGQYF
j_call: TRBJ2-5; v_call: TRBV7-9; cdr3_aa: CASSWAVETQYF
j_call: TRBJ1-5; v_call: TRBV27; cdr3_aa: CASRTGLQPQHF
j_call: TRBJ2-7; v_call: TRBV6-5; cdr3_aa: CASSYPEGRTTYEQYF
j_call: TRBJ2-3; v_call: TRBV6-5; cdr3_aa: CASSYSPDTQYF
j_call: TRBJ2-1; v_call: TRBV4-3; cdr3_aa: CASSQAKPAGAGNEQFF
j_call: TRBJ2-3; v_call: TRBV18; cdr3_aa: CASSPAGQGSVDTQYF
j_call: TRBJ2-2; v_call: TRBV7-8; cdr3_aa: CASRRQGIGELFF
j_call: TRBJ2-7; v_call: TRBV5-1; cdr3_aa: CASSWRGTYEQYF
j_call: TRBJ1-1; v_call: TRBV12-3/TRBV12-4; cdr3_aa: CASSPSGMNDAEAFF
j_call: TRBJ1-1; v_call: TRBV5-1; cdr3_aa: CASRKDPTGINTEAFF
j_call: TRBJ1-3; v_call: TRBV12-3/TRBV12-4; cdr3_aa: CASSLAGAVFSGNTIYF